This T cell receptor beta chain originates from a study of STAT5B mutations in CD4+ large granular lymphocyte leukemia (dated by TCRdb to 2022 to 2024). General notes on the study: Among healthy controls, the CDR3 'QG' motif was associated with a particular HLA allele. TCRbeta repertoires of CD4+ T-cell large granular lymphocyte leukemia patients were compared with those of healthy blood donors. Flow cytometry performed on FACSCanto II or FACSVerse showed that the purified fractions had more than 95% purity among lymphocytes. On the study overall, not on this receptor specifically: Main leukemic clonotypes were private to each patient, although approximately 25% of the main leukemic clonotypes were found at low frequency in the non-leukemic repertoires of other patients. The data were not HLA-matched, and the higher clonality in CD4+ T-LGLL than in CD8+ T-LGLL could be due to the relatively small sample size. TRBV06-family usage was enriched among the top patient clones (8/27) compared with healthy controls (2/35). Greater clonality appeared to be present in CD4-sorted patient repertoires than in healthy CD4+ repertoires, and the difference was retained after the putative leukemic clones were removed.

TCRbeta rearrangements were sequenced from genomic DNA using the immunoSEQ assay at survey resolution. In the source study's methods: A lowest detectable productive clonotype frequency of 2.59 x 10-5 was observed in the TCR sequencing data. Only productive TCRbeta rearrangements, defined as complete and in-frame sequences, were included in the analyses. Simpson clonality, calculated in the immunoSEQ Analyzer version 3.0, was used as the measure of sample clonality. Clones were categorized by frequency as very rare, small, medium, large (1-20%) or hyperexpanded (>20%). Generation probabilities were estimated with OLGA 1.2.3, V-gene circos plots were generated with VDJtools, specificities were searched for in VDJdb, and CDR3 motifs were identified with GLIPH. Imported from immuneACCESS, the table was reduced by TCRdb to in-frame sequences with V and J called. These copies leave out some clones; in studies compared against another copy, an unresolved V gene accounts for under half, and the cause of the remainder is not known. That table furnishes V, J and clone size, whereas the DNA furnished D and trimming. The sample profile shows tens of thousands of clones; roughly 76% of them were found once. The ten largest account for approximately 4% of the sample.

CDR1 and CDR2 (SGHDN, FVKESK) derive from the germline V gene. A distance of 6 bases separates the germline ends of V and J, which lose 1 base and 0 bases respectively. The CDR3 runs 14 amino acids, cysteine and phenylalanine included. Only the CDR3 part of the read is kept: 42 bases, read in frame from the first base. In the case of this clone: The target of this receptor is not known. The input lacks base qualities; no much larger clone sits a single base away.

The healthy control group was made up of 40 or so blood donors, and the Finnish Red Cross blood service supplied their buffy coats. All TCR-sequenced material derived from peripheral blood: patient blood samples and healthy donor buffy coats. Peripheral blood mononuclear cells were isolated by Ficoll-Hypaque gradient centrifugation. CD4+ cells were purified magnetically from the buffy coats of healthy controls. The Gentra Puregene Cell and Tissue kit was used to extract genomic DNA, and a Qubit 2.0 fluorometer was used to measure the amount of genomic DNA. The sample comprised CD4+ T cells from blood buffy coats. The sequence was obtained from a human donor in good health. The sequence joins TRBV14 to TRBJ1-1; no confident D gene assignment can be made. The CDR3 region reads CASSQGWVNTEAFF. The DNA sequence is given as TGTGCCAGCAGCCAAGGTTGGGTGAACACTGAAGCTTTCTTT.